The source of this T cell receptor beta chain is a study of T cell repertoires in cytomegalovirus infection. Across the whole study: An indication of both CMV infection and matching HLA type came from public TCR beta signatures.

V lost 5 bases, J lost 4 bases, and 13 bases stayed unmatched. This CDR3 is built from 19 residues. Remarks on this clonotype: Antigen: not known.

Each CDR3 protein gets one entry after TCRdb re-called the reads with MiXCR. Counted here are more than 400,000 distinct CDR3 sequences, roughly 29% occurring once; the ten biggest clones make up less than 15%. Study outcomes and limitations: The ex vivo response was dominated by HLA-C-restricted CMV-specific TCR beta clonotypes.

Sequencing was carried out using PBMCs. This sequence joins TRBV12-3 or TRBV12-4 and TRBJ2-6; 11 nucleotides line up with TRBD2. The receptor was isolated from a human donor in good health (CMV status not recorded). Some clones in this sample may be carry-over from other donors' samples. The CDR3 DNA reads TGTGCCAGCAGTCGTCTAGCGGGAGGTTCCCTACGCGGGGCCAACGTCCTGACTTTC. Amino acids: CASSRLAGGSLRGANVLTF.